This entry is about one TCR beta chain. Its antigen remains unidentified. One end of the junction fails to match germline, which may point to a read error. This specimen belongs to a study of persistence of HIV-infected CD4 T cells. Study background: The sample holds CD4+ T cells responsive to CMV or HIV-1 Gag.

The libraries were made with immunoSEQ version 4 in survey mode. Only in-frame clones appear in the TCRdb table, and some are missing; sequencing was by immunoSEQ multiplex PCR. The sample records 25,000 to 35,000 clones, roughly three quarters being singletons. Cells were stimulated with CMV-infected fibroblast lysates at roughly 10 ug/mL. CD40L/CD69 double-negative CD45RO-high memory CD4+ T cells were collected. CDR1 is SGHNT and CDR2 is YYREEE in the germline V gene (reference sequence). The CDR3 contains 15 residues. The origin of this receptor is an adult woman with HIV who was CMV-seropositive. The chain links TRBV5-4 to TRBJ1-2; the match to TRBD1 covers 8 bases. The input for sequencing was CD4+ T cells sorted from PBMCs after approximately 19-hour stimulation, taken from a patient who received antiretroviral therapy. In DNA, the CDR3 is TGTGCCAGCAGCGCCCCCAACAGGGGGTCGTATGACTACACCTTC. Translated, it gives CASSAPNRGSYDYTF.